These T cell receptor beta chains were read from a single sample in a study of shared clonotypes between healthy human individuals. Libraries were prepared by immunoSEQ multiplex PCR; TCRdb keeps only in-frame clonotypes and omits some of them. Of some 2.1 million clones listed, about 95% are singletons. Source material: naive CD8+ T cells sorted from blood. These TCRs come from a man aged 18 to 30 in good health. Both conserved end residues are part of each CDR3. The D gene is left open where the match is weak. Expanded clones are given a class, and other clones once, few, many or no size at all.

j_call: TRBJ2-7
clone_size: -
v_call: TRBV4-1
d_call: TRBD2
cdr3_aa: CASSQLLGLARAYEQYF
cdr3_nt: TGCGCCAGCAGCCAACTACTAGGACTAGCCAGGGCCTACGAGCAGTACTTC

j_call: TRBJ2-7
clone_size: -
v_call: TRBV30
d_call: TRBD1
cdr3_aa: CAWSTGTGSDEQYF
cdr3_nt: TGTGCCTGGAGTACCGGGACAGGGTCCGACGAGCAGTACTTC

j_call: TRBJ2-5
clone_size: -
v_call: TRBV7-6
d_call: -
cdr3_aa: CASSNTGGAQETQYF
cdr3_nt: TGTGCCAGCAGCAACACCGGCGGGGCCCAAGAGACCCAGTACTTC

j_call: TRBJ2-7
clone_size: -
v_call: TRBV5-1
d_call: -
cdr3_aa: CASSFRDRQTYEQYF
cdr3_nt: TGCGCCAGCAGCTTTCGCGATAGACAGACCTACGAGCAGTACTTC

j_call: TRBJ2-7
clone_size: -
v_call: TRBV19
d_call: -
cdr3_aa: CASSMESRGRVSYEQYF
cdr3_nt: TGTGCCAGTAGTATGGAGTCCAGGGGGAGGGTGTCCTACGAGCAGTACTTC

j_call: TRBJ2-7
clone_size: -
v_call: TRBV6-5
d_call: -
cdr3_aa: CASSYSIGTTTYEQYF
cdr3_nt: TGTGCCAGCAGTTACTCGATCGGGACGACGACCTACGAGCAGTACTTC

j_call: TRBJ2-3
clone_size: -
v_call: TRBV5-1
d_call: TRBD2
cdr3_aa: CASSLAPSGRAYDTQYF
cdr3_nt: TGCGCCAGCAGCTTGGCCCCTAGCGGGAGGGCCTACGATACGCAGTATTTT

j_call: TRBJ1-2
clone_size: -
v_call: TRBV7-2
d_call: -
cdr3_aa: CASSSIGGGLDGYTF
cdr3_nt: TGTGCCAGCAGCTCCATTGGGGGGGGGCTGGATGGCTACACCTTC

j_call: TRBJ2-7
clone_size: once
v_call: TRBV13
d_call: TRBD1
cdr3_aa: CASSSTGGGSYEQYF
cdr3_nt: TGTGCCAGCAGCTCGACAGGGGGCGGCTCCTACGAGCAGTACTTC

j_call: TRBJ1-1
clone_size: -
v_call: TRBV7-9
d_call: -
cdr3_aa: CASRRVEGGIRNTEAFF
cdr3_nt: TGTGCCAGCAGACGGGTTGAGGGCGGCATTCGGAACACTGAAGCTTTCTTT

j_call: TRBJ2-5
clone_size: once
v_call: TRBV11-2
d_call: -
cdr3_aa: CASSLVGNQETQYF
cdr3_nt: TGTGCCAGCAGCTTAGTCGGCAACCAAGAGACCCAGTACTTC

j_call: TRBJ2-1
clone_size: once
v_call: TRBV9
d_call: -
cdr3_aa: CASSVGGNSYNEQFF
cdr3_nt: TGTGCCAGCAGCGTAGGCGGAAACTCCTACAATGAGCAGTTCTTC

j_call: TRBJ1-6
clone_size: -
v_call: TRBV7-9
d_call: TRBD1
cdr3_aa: CASSSSGQGYSPLHF
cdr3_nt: TGTGCCAGCAGCTCCTCCGGACAGGGTTATTCACCCCTCCACTTT

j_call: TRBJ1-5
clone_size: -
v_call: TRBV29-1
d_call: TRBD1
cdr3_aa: CSVDRQGADQPQHF
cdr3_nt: TGCAGCGTTGATCGGCAGGGGGCAGATCAGCCCCAGCATTTT

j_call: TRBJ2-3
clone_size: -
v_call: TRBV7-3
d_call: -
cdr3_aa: CASSPARLSTDTQYF
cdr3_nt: TGTGCCAGCAGCCCGGCCAGGTTGAGCACAGATACGCAGTATTTT

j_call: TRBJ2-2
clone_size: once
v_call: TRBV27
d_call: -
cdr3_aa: CASSLSGVETGELFF
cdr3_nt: TGTGCCAGCAGTTTATCGGGAGTGGAAACCGGGGAGCTGTTTTTT

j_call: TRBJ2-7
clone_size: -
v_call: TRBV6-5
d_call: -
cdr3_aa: CASSYSGVDEQYF
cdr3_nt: TGTGCCAGCAGTTACTCGGGGGTCGACGAGCAGTACTTC

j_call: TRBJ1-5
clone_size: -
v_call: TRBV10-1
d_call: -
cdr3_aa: CASSESPNQPQHF
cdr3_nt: TGCGCCAGCAGTGAGTCGCCTAATCAGCCCCAGCATTTT

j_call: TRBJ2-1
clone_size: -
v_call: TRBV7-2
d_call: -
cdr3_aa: CASSGEQGPYNEQFF
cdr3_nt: TGTGCCAGCAGCGGGGAACAGGGCCCCTACAATGAGCAGTTCTTC

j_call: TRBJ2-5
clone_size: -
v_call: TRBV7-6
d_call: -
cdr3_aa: CASSLATDSLDETQYF
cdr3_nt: TGTGCCAGCAGCTTAGCCACGGACAGCCTTGATGAGACCCAGTACTTC

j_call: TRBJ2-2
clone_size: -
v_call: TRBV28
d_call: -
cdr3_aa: CASTSDKELYRWRLFF
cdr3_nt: TGTGCCAGCACCTCGGACAAGGAACTCTACCGCTGGCGGCTGTTTTTT

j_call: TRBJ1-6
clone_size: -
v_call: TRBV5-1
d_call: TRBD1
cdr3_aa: CASSWYRGRYNSPLHF
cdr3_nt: TGCGCCAGCAGCTGGTACAGGGGTCGTTATAATTCACCCCTCCACTTT